This T cell receptor beta chain came from a study of shared clonotypes between healthy human individuals (dated by TCRdb to about 2020). Describing the broader study: Two women and a few men aged 18 to 49 years were included in the cohort. For each donor, three plates each were used for CD4 naive and CD4 memory, two plates were used for CD8 naive, and one plate was used for CD8 memory. To estimate repertoire size and how much clonotypes are shared between individuals, the study performed deep sequencing of blood TCR repertoires from 4 to 6 healthy adults. Different laboratories and diverse techniques were used to prepare libraries and sequence TCR repertoires, to increase sequencing depth and limit assay-specific biases. Leukapheresis yielded between about 0.8 and 9.5 billion PBMCs per donor. Study-wide conclusions, independent of this receptor: Based on pairwise subsampling, the degree of clonotype sharing among donors was expected to be affected by sequencing depth. Even with the large sequencing depth, rarefaction of the sorted-subset datasets indicated that sequencing was incomplete. Sampling was restricted to blood, and TCR repertoires in tissue are likely to differ from TCR repertoires in blood. Clonotypes shared by all four sorted-subset donors showed higher generation probabilities than non-shared clonotypes. Because the study included a small number of donors, the genetic and exposure-history diversity represented was limited. Sharing across a handful of donors was observed for around 5% of naive CD4, less than 4% of naive CD8, around 2.5% of memory CD4, and over 0.3% of memory CD8 clonotypes. Naive subsets generally had larger estimated clonotype richness than memory subsets.

Using the deep immunoSEQ assay, TCR CDR3 regions were amplified from genomic DNA by multiplex PCR. For each cell subset, the extracted genomic DNA was distributed evenly across all wells of several immunoSEQ 96-well plates, and each plate served as one replicate. For sorted subsets, each replicate PCR was loaded with about 200 ng genomic DNA, equivalent to 32,000 or so T cell genomes. The purified libraries were quantified using a Qubit 3.0 fluorometer, sized with a Bioanalyzer 2100, and then quantified again using the KAPA Library Quantification kit. Every immunoSEQ 96-well plate was sequenced on a dedicated single-read 150-cycle Illumina NextSeq 550 flow cell. The original pipeline was this. Because only junctional sequences without quality scores were contained in the immunoSEQ output, filtering matching that applied to full-length reads could not be performed. To assign V/J genes and CDR3, sequences were annotated using PyIR, a Python wrapper for IgBLAST v1.9, with IMGT germline references. Any read was removed if the V/J assignment was weak (E-value above 1e-6), the CDR3 was missing, or the read contained stop codons, out-of-frame junctions, or ambiguous translated residues. A V3J clonotype was defined by an identical inferred V gene, J gene, and CDR3 amino acid sequence. Percentage overlap between repertoires was computed as shared unique clonotypes divided by the size of the smaller repertoire. Repertoire richness was assessed with RTK rarefaction, the Chao1 estimator, and Recon v2.1 estimates of unobserved clonotypes. OLGA was used to compute generation probabilities for all TCRbeta clonotypes that the gDNA method yielded from a few donors. Here the immuneACCESS table is served through TCRdb, limited to in-frame sequences with V and J called. Missing clones are a known gap in these copies; in checked studies unresolved V genes cover under half, and the rest lacks a known reason. Clonal size and the V and J genes are those of that table, whereas D and trimming came from the DNA. This sample has 2 million to 3 million clones in its table, and roughly 93% of those were observed once. The ten top clones hold approximately 0.36% of the sample.

The donors were healthy, HIV-negative adults with no recently reported acute infections or vaccinations. Every donor was a Caucasian adult living in Nashville, Tennessee, USA. CD4+ T cells were enriched by magnetic negative selection; naive cells were then positively selected on CD45RA, and the negative fraction formed the memory subset. After blood collection by leukapheresis, PBMCs were isolated using Ficoll-Histopaque density gradient centrifugation and then cryopreserved in the vapor phase of liquid nitrogen. Analytical flow cytometry was used to check the purity and quantity of each magnetically sorted T cell population. Genomic DNA was isolated from every sorted fraction and measured by UV absorbance on a Nanodrop 2000c. For this clone: Its cognate antigen has yet to be identified. One base away there is no much larger clone; base qualities are not given.

Material: naive CD4+ T cells from PBMCs. This specimen's cell subset or site label, per the study, means: CD45RA+ positively selected. The sequence was collected from a man in his late teens or twenties in good health. Some clones in this sample may be carry-over from other donors' samples.

Here the CDR3 is given as CASSAGRITDTQYF. The DNA sequence is given as TGTGCCAGCAGCGCGGGACGGATCACAGATACGCAGTATTTT. The chain is encoded by TRBV7-3 joined to TRBJ2-3; a tentative D match to TRBD2 spans 6 bases. V and J lose 5 bases and 2 bases, and a span of 11 bases separates them. In the germline V gene, CDR1 corresponds to SGHTA and CDR2 to FQGTGA. From cysteine to phenylalanine, the CDR3 is 14 amino acids long. The retained sequence is limited to the CDR3, 42 bases, with the frame set at the first base.